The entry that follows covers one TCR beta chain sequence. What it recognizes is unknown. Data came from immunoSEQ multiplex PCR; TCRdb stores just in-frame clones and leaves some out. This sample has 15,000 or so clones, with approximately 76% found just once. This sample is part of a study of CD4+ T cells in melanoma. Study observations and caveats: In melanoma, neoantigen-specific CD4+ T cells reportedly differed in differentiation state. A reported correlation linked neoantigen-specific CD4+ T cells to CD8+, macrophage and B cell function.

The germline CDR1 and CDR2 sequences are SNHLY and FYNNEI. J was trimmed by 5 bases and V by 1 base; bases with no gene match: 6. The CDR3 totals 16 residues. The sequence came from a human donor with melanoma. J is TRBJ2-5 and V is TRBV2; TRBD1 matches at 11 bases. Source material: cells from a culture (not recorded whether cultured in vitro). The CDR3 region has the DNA TGTGCCAGCAGTGAAGGGACAGGGGGCTTGAAGGAGACCCAGTACTTC. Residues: CASSEGTGGLKETQYF.